The next 15 T cell receptor beta chains were all read from a single sample in a study of blood T cell repertoires in COVID-19. Only in-frame clones appear in the TCRdb table, and some are missing; sequencing was by immunoSEQ multiplex PCR. Of fewer than 150,000 clones listed, roughly 84% are singletons. The sequencing sample was made of PBMCs or T cells enriched from blood (not recorded which). The receptor source for this set is a man over 45 in a cohort exposed to, infected with or recovered from COVID-19 (not recorded which).

This chain connects TRBV19 to TRBJ2-7; TRBD2 aligns across 11 bases. Looked up from germline, CDR1 is LNHDA and CDR2 is SQIVND (reference sequence). CDR3 size: 15 residues. V lost 3 bases to trimming and J lost 2 bases; unmatched junction nucleotides: 3. The CDR3 nucleotides are TGTGCCAGTAGTATGGGACTAGCGGCTACCTACGAGCAGTACTTC. The encoded protein is CASSMGLAATYEQYF.

V usage is TRBV23-1 and J usage is TRBJ1-5, with unresolved D. TRBV23-1 is identified as an open reading frame with a role that is uncertain. Trimming took off 10 bases at V and 0 bases at J, with 16 bases between the two ends. The CDR3 consists of 15 residues. CDR3 sequence (DNA): TGCGCCATTCATTTGTGTGACTATAGCAATCAGCCCCAGCATTTT. Translating it yields CAIHLCDYSNQPQHF.

This chain connects TRBV14 to TRBJ1-1; weak D call: TRBD1 (6 bases). Germline-derived CDR1 and CDR2 are SGHDN and FVKESK. Trimming cost V 4 bases and J 11 bases, with 17 bases left between them. The CDR3 is 13 amino acids. Written as DNA, the CDR3 is TGTGCCAGCAGCCCTCAGCAGGGCCAGGGGGCTTTCTTT. It specifies CASSPQQGQGAFF.

The gene calls are TRBV7-8 and TRBJ2-7; 8 bases align to TRBD1. Germline-derived CDR1 and CDR2 are SGHVS and FQNEAQ. The CDR3 contains 18 residues. V lost 5 bases, J lost 2 bases, and 17 bases stayed unmatched. The CDR3, as DNA: TGTGCCAGCAGCCTGACCGCACGGACAGGGACGATGCCCTACGAGCAGTACTTC. This gives the protein CASSLTARTGTMPYEQYF.

V usage is TRBV5-1 and J usage is TRBJ2-3; tentative D call: TRBD1 (6 bases). V lost 4 bases to trimming and J lost 4 bases, with 16 bases between them. This CDR3 has 15 amino acids. CDR1 is SGHRS, CDR2 YFSETQ, per germline. CDR3 protein: CASSGGASEADTQYF. The CDR3 coding sequence is TGCGCCAGCAGCGGGGGCGCTAGTGAAGCAGATACGCAGTATTTT.

The genes are TRBV7-8 and TRBJ1-5; tentative D call: TRBD1 (6 bases). The CDR3 is 16 residues long. Trimming removed 5 bases from V and 6 bases from J, with 20 bases in between. Germline V CDR1 and CDR2: SGHVS, FQNEAQ. As DNA, the CDR3 is TGTGCCAGCAGCACCGAGGGATGGGGGCTCAGTCAGCCCCAGCATTTT. Protein: CASSTEGWGLSQPQHF.

The chain has TRBV7-9 and TRBJ2-1, with a tentative D call TRBD1 (6 bases). Trimming pared 0 bases from V and 0 bases from J, leaving 15 bases between. The CDR3 is made up of 18 amino acids. Germline V lookup: CDR1 SEHNR, CDR2 FQNEAQ (reference sequence). The CDR3 DNA follows: TGTGCCAGCAGCTTAGCGGGGTGGACAGTTAGCTCCTACAATGAGCAGTTCTTC. It is translated as CASSLAGWTVSSYNEQFF.

This clone was seen only a few times. The V call is TRBV7-8, the J call TRBJ1-2, with TRBD1 matching over 7 bases. Looked up from germline, CDR1 is SGHVS and CDR2 is FQNEAQ. CDR3 size: 15 residues. Germline trimming cut 5 bases from V and 4 bases from J; bases unmatched to any gene: 10. Here the CDR3 reads CASSERQGSSYGYTF. The CDR3 DNA follows: TGTGCCAGCAGCGAAAGACAGGGAAGCAGCTATGGCTACACCTTC.

This clone was observed once. The chain uses TRBV2 and TRBJ1-5, with unresolved D. The CDR3 loop spans 15 amino acids. Germline V gene lookup returns CDR1 SNHLY and CDR2 FYNNEI. The V and J ends lost 4 bases and 3 bases respectively, with 13 bases between them. The CDR3: CASSGAWRNNQPQHF. As DNA, the CDR3 is TGTGCCAGCAGTGGGGCATGGCGAAACAATCAGCCCCAGCATTTT.

This clone was observed a single time. The chain recombines TRBV18 with TRBJ1-6; a possible D gene is TRBD1 (6 bases). The CDR3 extends over 15 amino acids. Germline CDR1 is KGHSH and CDR2 is LQKENI. V lost 3 bases, J lost 6 bases, and 12 bases lay in between. As DNA, the CDR3 is TGTGCCAGCTCACCGGCGGACAGCCGTAATTCACCCCTCCACTTT. Translating it yields CASSPADSRNSPLHF.

This chain joins TRBV6-5 and TRBJ2-4, with D possibly matching TRBD2 (5 bases). The CDR3 has 13 residues. Germline V gene lookup returns CDR1 MNHEY and CDR2 SVGAGI. Trimming shortened V by 6 bases and J by 8 bases, and 14 bases separated the two germline ends. In nucleotides, the CDR3 is TGTGCCAGCAGCGGTGAGTTCGGGGACATTCAGTACTTC. This gives the protein CASSGEFGDIQYF.

The CDR3, as DNA: TGCGCCAGCAGCCAAGATGTAGTGCTCGGGGGGAGCAATCAGCCCCAGCATTTT. Protein: CASSQDVVLGGSNQPQHF. The chain employs TRBV4-3 and TRBJ1-5; TRBD1 might be the D (5 bases). Germline CDR1 is LGHNA and CDR2 is YSLEER. V lost 0 bases and J 1 base, leaving 16 bases between the germline ends. This CDR3 is built from 18 residues.

The J gene is TRBJ2-5, the V gene TRBV5-1; tentatively, D is TRBD1 (7 bases). The CDR3 has 18 amino acids. The germline gives CDR1 SGHRS, CDR2 YFSETQ. V shed 0 bases and J shed 2 bases, with 20 bases lying between them. The CDR3 DNA reads as TGCGCCAGCAGCTTGGCCGGGTGGAGGGGGCCGGAGCAAGAGACCCAGTACTTC. Translated, it gives CASSLAGWRGPEQETQYF.

The J gene is TRBJ2-6, the V gene TRBV29-1, with D tentatively TRBD1 (6 bases). The V end lost 1 base, the J end lost 0 bases, and 7 bases lay between the germline ends. Germline CDR1 SQVTM, CDR2 ANQGSEA. The CDR3 loop spans 15 amino acids. The CDR3 here is CSVEVQGSGANVLTF. The CDR3 bases are TGCAGCGTTGAAGTACAGGGCTCTGGGGCCAACGTCCTGACTTTC.

The V and J genes are TRBV24-1 and TRBJ1-1; D gene unclear. V was trimmed by 7 bases and J by 1 base, leaving 9 bases between them. The V gene's germline CDR1 is KGHDR and CDR2 SFDVKD. This CDR3 region has 13 residues. The CDR3 protein is CATREAGNTEAFF. For the CDR3, the DNA is TGTGCCACCAGGGAGGCTGGGAACACTGAAGCTTTCTTT.